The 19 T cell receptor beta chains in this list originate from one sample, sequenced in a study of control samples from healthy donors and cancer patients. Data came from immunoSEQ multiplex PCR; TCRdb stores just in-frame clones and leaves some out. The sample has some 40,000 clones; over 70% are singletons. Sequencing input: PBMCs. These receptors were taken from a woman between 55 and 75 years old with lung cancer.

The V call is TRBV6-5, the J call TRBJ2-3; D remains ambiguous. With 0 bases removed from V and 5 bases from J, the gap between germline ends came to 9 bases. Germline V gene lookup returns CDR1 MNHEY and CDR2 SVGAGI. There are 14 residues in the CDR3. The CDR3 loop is CASSYSIGQDTQYF. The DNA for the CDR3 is TGTGCCAGCAGTTACTCGATTGGGCAAGATACGCAGTATTTT.

CDR3 in amino acids: CASSGLAGGTDTQYF. The CDR3 nucleotides read TGTGCCAGCAGTGGGCTAGCTGGGGGCACAGATACGCAGTATTTT. The chain joins TRBV6-4 to TRBJ2-3; D may be TRBD2 (5 bases). CDR3 length: 15 amino acids. V was clipped by 4 bases and J by 1 base, with 12 bases between them. Germline lookup yields CDR1 MRHNA and CDR2 SNTAGT.

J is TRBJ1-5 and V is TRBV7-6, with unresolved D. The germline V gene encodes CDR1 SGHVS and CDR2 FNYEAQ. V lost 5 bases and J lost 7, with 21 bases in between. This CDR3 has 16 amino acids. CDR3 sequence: CASSPGGRRPGQPQHF. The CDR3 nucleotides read TGTGCCAGCAGCCCTGGTGGCCGCCGTCCGGGACAGCCCCAGCATTTT.

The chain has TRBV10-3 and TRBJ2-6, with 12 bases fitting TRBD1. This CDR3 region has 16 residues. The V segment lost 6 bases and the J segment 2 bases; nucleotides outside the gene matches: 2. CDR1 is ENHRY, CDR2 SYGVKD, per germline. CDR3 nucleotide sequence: TGTGCCATCAGGGGACAGGGGGCGGCTGGGGCCAACGTCCTGACTTTC. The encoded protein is CAIRGQGAAGANVLTF.

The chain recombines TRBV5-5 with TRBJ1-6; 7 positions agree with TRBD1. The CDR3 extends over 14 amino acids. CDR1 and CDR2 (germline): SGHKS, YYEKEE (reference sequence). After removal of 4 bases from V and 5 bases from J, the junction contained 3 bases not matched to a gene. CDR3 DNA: TGTGCCAGCAGCCTAGGACAGGATAATTCACCCCTCCACTTT. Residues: CASSLGQDNSPLHF.

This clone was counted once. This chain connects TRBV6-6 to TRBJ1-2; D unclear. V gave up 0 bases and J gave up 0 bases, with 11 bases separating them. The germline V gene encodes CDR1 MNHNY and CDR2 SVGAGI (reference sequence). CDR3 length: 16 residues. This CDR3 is CASSYSEGNTNYGYTF. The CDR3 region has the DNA TGTGCCAGCAGTTACTCGGAGGGTAATACTAACTATGGCTACACCTTC.

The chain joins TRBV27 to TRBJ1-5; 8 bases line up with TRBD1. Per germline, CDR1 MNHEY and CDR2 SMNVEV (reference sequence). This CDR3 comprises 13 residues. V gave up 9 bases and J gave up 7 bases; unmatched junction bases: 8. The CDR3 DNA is TGTGCCAGTGGACAGGGAAGAGGGCAGCCCCAGCATTTT. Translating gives CASGQGRGQPQHF.

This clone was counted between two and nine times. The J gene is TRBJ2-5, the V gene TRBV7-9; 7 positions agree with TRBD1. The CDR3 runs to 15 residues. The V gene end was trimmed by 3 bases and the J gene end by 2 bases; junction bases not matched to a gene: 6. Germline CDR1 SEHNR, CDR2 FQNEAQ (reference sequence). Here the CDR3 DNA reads TGTGCCAGCAGCTTGTTGGACAGGCTACAAGAGACCCAGTACTTC. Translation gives CASSLLDRLQETQYF.

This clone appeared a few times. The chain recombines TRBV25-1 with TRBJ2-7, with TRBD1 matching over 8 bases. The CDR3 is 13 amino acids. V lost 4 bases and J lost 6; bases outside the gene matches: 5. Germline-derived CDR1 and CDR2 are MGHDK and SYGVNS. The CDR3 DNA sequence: TGTGCCAGCAGTGGGCAGGGGGCGACCGAGCAGTACTTC. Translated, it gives CASSGQGATEQYF.

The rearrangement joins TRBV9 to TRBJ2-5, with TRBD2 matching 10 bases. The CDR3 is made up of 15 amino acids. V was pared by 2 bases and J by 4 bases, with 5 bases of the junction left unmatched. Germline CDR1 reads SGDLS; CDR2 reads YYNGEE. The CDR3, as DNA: TGTGCCAGCAGCGTTGATATAGCGGGGGGAGAGACCCAGTACTTC. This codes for CASSVDIAGGETQYF.

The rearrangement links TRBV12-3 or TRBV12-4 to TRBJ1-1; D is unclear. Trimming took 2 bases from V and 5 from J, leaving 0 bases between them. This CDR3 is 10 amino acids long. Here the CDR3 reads CASSLTEAFF. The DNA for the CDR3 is TGTGCCAGCAGTTTAACTGAAGCTTTCTTT.

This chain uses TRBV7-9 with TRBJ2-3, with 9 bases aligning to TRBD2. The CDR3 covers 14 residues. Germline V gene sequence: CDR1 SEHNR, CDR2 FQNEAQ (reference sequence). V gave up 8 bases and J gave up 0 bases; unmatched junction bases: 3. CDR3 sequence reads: CASLAGESTDTQYF. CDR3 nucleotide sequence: TGTGCCAGCTTAGCGGGAGAAAGCACAGATACGCAGTATTTT.

The CDR3 DNA reads TGTGCCAGCAGCCAATCGACTAGCGGCACAGATACGCAGTATTTT. This gives the protein CASSQSTSGTDTQYF. The genes are TRBV7-3 and TRBJ2-3, with 8 bases fitting TRBD2. Germline assignment: CDR1 SGHTA and CDR2 FQGTGA. The CDR3 is made up of 15 amino acids. Unmatched junction bases numbered 5, after V lost 5 bases and J lost 1 base.

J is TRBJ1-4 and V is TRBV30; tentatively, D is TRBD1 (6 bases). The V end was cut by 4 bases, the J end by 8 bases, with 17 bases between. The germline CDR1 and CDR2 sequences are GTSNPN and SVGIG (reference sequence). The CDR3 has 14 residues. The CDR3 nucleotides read TGTGCCTGGACCAATACAGGGAGAGAGGAAAAACTGTTTTTT. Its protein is CAWTNTGREEKLFF. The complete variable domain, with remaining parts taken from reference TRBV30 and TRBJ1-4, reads SQTIHQWPATLVQPVGSPLSLECTVEGTSNPNLYWYRQAAGRGLQLLFYSVGIGQISSEVPQNLSASRPQDRQFILSSKKLLLSDSGFYLCAWTNTGREEKLFFGSGTQLSVL.

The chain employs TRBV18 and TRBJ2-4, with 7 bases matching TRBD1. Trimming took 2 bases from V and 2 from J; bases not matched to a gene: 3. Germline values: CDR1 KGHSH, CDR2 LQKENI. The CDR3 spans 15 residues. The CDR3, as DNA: TGTGCCAGCTCACCAGAGACAGGGTCCAAAAACATTCAGTACTTC. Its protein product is CASSPETGSKNIQYF.

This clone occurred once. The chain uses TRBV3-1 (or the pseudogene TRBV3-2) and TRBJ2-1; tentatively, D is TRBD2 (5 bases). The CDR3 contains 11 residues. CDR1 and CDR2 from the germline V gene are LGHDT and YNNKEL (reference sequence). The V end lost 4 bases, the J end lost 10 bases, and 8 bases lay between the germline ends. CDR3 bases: TGTGCCAGCAGCCTCCGGAGGGAGCAGTTCTTC. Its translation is CASSLRREQFF.

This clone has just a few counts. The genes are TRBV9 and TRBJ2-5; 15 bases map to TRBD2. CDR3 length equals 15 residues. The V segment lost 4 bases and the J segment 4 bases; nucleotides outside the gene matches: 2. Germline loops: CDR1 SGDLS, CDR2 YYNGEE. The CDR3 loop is CASSLGLAGGETQYF. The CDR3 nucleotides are TGTGCCAGCAGCTTGGGACTAGCGGGAGGAGAGACCCAGTACTTC.

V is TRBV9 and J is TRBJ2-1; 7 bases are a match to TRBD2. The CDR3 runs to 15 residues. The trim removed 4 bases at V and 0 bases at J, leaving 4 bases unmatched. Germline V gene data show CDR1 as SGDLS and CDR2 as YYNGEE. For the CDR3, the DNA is TGTGCCAGCAGCTTCCTAGCGGACTCCTACAATGAGCAGTTCTTC. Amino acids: CASSFLADSYNEQFF.

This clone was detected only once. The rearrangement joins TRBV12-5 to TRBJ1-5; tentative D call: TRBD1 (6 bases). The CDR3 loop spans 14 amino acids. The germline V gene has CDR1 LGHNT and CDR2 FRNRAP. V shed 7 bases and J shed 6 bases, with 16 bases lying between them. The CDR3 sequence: CASVPSGGGQPQHF. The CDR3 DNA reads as TGTGCTAGTGTCCCCTCGGGGGGCGGTCAGCCCCAGCATTTT.